The rows below give T cell receptor beta chains drawn from one sample of a study of T cell responses to AZD1222 COVID-19 vaccine. Only in-frame clones appear in the TCRdb table, and some are missing; sequencing was by immunoSEQ multiplex PCR. The sample lists 150,000 to 200,000 clones, around 87% occurring once. The specimen was peripheral blood, collected on day 0 of MenACWY control vaccination. These receptors were taken from an adult in good health. Both conserved end residues are part of each CDR3. Fields, in order: clone size, D gene, CDR3 length, J gene, V gene, CDR3 DNA, CDR3 protein. The D gene is left open where the match is weak. Only part of the rows carry a size: once, few, many, or a class if the clone is expanded.

- | TRBD1 | 14 | TRBJ2-2 | TRBV29-1 | TGCAGCGTTGAGTCGGGACAGGTGGCCGGGGAGCTGTTTTTT | CSVESGQVAGELFF
- | TRBD1 | 13 | TRBJ1-2 | TRBV29-1 | TGCAGCGTTGAAGGGACAGGGGAGCATGGCTACACCTTC | CSVEGTGEHGYTF
- | - | 14 | TRBJ2-7 | TRBV7-9 | TGTGCCAGCAGCTTATTTGCGGAGGGAGGCGAGCAGTACTTC | CASSLFAEGGEQYF
once | - | 14 | TRBJ2-1 | TRBV5-6 | TGTGCCAGCAGCGAATCCGGGCGGGACAATGAGCAGTTCTTC | CASSESGRDNEQFF
- | - | 14 | TRBJ1-4 | TRBV5-1 | TGCGCCAGCAGCTTGGCAGGGTTGGGTGAAAAACTGTTTTTT | CASSLAGLGEKLFF
- | - | 15 | TRBJ2-1 | TRBV24-1 | TGTGCCACCAGTGATTATGGGGCCGATTACAATGAGCAGTTCTTC | CATSDYGADYNEQFF
- | - | 15 | TRBJ2-5 | TRBV5-1 | TGCGCCAGCAGCCAGCCCGGGACCGGACAAGAGACCCAGTACTTC | CASSQPGTGQETQYF
once | TRBD2 | 16 | TRBJ2-7 | TRBV7-2 | TGTGCCAGCAGACGGACTAGCGGGGGGGATTCCTACGAGCAGTACTTC | CASRRTSGGDSYEQYF
- | - | 13 | TRBJ2-7 | TRBV5-4 | TGTGCCAGCAGCTTGGGGGTGGGGGACGAGCAGTACTTC | CASSLGVGDEQYF
- | - | 13 | TRBJ1-1 | TRBV2 | TGTGCCAGCAGTGAATCGGGGTACACTGAAGCTTTCTTT | CASSESGYTEAFF
- | - | 16 | TRBJ2-5 | TRBV5-6 | TGTGCCAGCAGCTTGGGGACGGGGGGCCTGCAAGAGACCCAGTACTTC | CASSLGTGGLQETQYF